These 28 T cell receptor beta chains were sequenced from one sample in a study of cytomegalovirus exposure and HLA in healthy donors. PCR amplification relied on 60 Vbeta primers (plus 13 Jbeta primers). Measured with immunoSEQ multiplex PCR; TCRdb has only the in-frame clones, and not every one. The sample gives over 150,000 clones, approximately 80% of which show up once; around a tenth is in the top ten. What was sequenced was PBMCs. These receptors were obtained from a man between 18 and 29 years old in good health and CMV-seropositive.

This rearrangement joins TRBV19 to TRBJ2-3; D is possibly TRBD2 (5 bases). Germline CDR1 LNHDA, CDR2 SQIVND (reference sequence). Deletions cut 3 bases from V and 4 bases from J, with 17 bases between. The CDR3 has 16 amino acids. CDR3 DNA sequence: TGTGCCAGTAGTATCCCGGAGAGGGAAATCCCAGATACGCAGTATTTT. Its translation: CASSIPEREIPDTQYF.

The chain couples TRBV7-2 to TRBJ2-5, with TRBD2 matching over 11 bases. The CDR3 covers 15 residues. Germline trimming cut 5 bases from V and 6 bases from J; bases unmatched to any gene: 8. Germline CDR1 reads SGHTA; CDR2 reads FQGNSA. The CDR3 sequence: CASSAATSGTKTQYF. The CDR3 coding sequence is TGTGCCAGCAGCGCGGCGACTAGCGGGACAAAGACCCAGTACTTC.

The J gene is TRBJ1-1, the V gene TRBV6-5; perhaps TRBD1 as D (5 bases). Trimming left V 2 bases short and J 1 base short, with 8 bases between. The CDR3 has 14 amino acids. Germline V lookup: CDR1 MNHEY, CDR2 SVGAGI. CDR3 bases: TGTGCCAGCAGTTACGGACAACCGAACACTGAAGCTTTCTTT. Its protein is CASSYGQPNTEAFF.

This chain connects TRBV7-9 to TRBJ1-5; the match to TRBD1 covers 8 bases. This CDR3 has 16 residues. Germline-derived CDR1 and CDR2 are SEHNR and FQNEAQ (reference sequence). Unmatched junction bases numbered 6, after V lost 5 bases and J lost 0 bases. CDR3 sequence reads: CASSGQGGNSNQPQHF. CDR3 nucleotide sequence: TGTGCCAGCAGCGGACAGGGAGGAAATAGCAATCAGCCCCAGCATTTT.

V usage is TRBV11-2 and J usage is TRBJ1-3, with a weak D call TRBD1 (5 bases). The V and J ends lost 3 bases and 3 bases respectively, with 9 bases between them. CDR3 size: 14 residues. Germline assignment: CDR1 SGHAT and CDR2 FQNNGV. The CDR3 sequence is CASSFGHIGNTIYF. The CDR3 DNA sequence: TGTGCCAGCAGCTTCGGACATATTGGAAACACCATATATTTT.

This chain links TRBV7-2 with TRBJ1-1; 8 nucleotides align to TRBD1. The CDR3 contains 15 residues. V was pared by 5 bases and J by 2 bases, with 7 bases of the junction left unmatched. Germline V lookup: CDR1 SGHTA, CDR2 FQGNSA. CDR3 protein: CASSLTTGGNTEAFF. DNA of the CDR3: TGTGCCAGCAGCCTAACCACAGGGGGAAACACTGAAGCTTTCTTT.

The chain carries TRBV4-1 and TRBJ2-1; TRBD1 matches 7 bases. The CDR3 is 15 amino acids. V dropped 2 bases and J dropped 1; count of bases not matched to a gene: 2. Germline loops: CDR1 MGHRA, CDR2 YSYEKL. DNA of the CDR3: TGCGCCAGCAGCCAAAAACAGGGGTCCTACAATGAGCAGTTCTTC. Translated, it gives CASSQKQGSYNEQFF.

The CDR3 DNA reads TGTGCCAGCAGCTACACCCGAGGGACTAGCATGCAGACCCAGTACTTC. It specifies CASSYTRGTSMQTQYF. The rearrangement links TRBV7-9 to TRBJ2-5; 9 positions agree with TRBD2. The germline gives CDR1 SEHNR, CDR2 FQNEAQ (reference sequence). The trim removed 4 bases at V and 6 bases at J, leaving 12 bases unmatched. This CDR3 region has 16 residues.

This clone was detected only a few times. The rearrangement joins TRBV5-4 to TRBJ1-4; D not certain. Trimming took 5 bases from V and 2 from J, leaving 10 bases between them. The V gene's germline CDR1 is SGHNT and CDR2 YYREEE (reference sequence). This CDR3 is 14 amino acids long. This chain's CDR3 is CASRNRETNEKLFF. For the CDR3, the DNA is TGTGCCAGCAGGAACCGGGAGACTAATGAAAAACTGTTTTTT. Filled out from reference TRBV5-4 and TRBJ1-4, the complete variable domain reads ETGVTQSPTHLIKTRGQQVTLRCSSQSGHNTVSWYQQALGQGPQFIFQYYREEENGRGNFPPRFSGLQFPNYSSELNVNALELDDSALYLCASRNRETNEKLFFGSGTQLSVL.

This chain joins TRBV7-9 and TRBJ1-1; D is unclear. The CDR3 loop spans 16 amino acids. Germline values: CDR1 SEHNR, CDR2 FQNEAQ (reference sequence). The V and J ends lost 4 bases and 1 base respectively, with 16 bases between them. CDR3 DNA: TGTGCCAGCAGCTCCCCCCCTACAGTGAGGAACACTGAAGCTTTCTTT. It encodes CASSSPPTVRNTEAFF.

The J gene is TRBJ1-5, the V gene TRBV5-5, with TRBD1 matching 10 bases. The CDR3 totals 14 residues. Unmatched junction bases numbered 5, after V lost 6 bases and J lost 5 bases. Looked up from germline, CDR1 is SGHKS and CDR2 is YYEKEE (reference sequence). CDR3 in amino acids: CASKGTGVYQPQHF. In nucleotides, the CDR3 is TGTGCCAGCAAAGGGACAGGGGTTTATCAGCCCCAGCATTTT.

The chain combines TRBV15 with TRBJ1-4; 8 bases are a match to TRBD1. Germline V CDR1 and CDR2: LNHNV, YYDKDF (reference sequence). The CDR3 runs to 15 residues. The ends lost 3 bases at V and 7 bases at J; junction bases unmatched: 7. The CDR3 DNA is TGTGCCACCAGCAGGAGGACAGGGCCGGGTGAAAAACTGTTTTTT. It yields the protein CATSRRTGPGEKLFF.

The chain carries TRBV19 and TRBJ2-3; 7 bases are a match to TRBD1. The CDR3 runs 14 residues. With V trimmed by 6 bases and J by 4 bases, 7 bases remained unmatched. Germline CDR1 and CDR2: LNHDA and SQIVND (reference sequence). The CDR3 nucleotides read TGTGCCAGTAGCTTACAGGGGAGCCCAGATACGCAGTATTTT. Its translation: CASSLQGSPDTQYF.

The chain uses TRBV6-1 and TRBJ2-5; 7 positions match TRBD2. Trimming at V came to 6 bases and at J to 5 bases, leaving 9 bases not matched to a gene. The length of the CDR3 is 14 residues. Germline V gives CDR1 MNHNS, CDR2 SASEGT. CDR3 in amino acids: CASSELREKETQYF. CDR3 in DNA: TGTGCCAGCAGCGAACTGCGGGAGAAGGAGACCCAGTACTTC.

This chain connects TRBV6-4 to TRBJ2-2; 8 nucleotides agree with TRBD1. The V gene end was trimmed by 3 bases and the J gene end by 4 bases; junction bases not matched to a gene: 4. The CDR3 sequence is 15 residues long. Germline loops: CDR1 MRHNA, CDR2 SNTAGT. The CDR3 nucleotides read TGTGCCAGCAGTGAGGAACAGGGGGTCACCGGGGAGCTGTTTTTT. The encoded protein is CASSEEQGVTGELFF.

This clone has just one count. The rearrangement links TRBV7-4 to TRBJ2-7; 8 bases line up with TRBD1. CDR1 is SGHVT, CDR2 SQSDAQ, per germline. V was clipped by 2 bases and J by 9 bases; unmatched bases: 24. The CDR3 covers 19 residues. CDR3 nucleotide sequence: TGTGCCAGCAGCTTATTAGGGGGACAGGAGGGAGACTTTGGGTTCGGGCAGTACTTC. Protein: CASSLLGGQEGDFGFGQYF.

The V gene is TRBV5-1, the J gene TRBJ1-4; possible D gene TRBD1, 6 bases. The CDR3 contains 15 residues. V was pared by 3 bases and J by 5 bases, with 14 bases between. Germline V gene sequence: CDR1 SGHRS, CDR2 YFSETQ. The DNA for the CDR3 is TGCGCCAGCAGCTCAAACAGGGAGGGGAATGAAAAACTGTTTTTT. Protein: CASSSNREGNEKLFF.

The CDR3 reads CASSFSVDRWDNAEAFF. The CDR3 nucleotides read TGTGCCAGCAGCTTTTCGGTGGACAGGTGGGATAACGCTGAAGCTTTCTTT. The chain recombines TRBV7-3 with TRBJ1-1; 7 bases fit TRBD1. This CDR3 is 17 amino acids long. Germline lookup yields CDR1 SGHTA and CDR2 FQGTGA. Trimming cost V 3 bases and J 6 bases; bases outside gene matches: 16.

This clone was observed a handful of times. The genes are TRBV23-1 and TRBJ1-1; D possibly corresponds to TRBD1 (6 bases). TRBV23-1 carries the ORF label, with uncertain function. This CDR3 is 17 amino acids long. V shed 0 bases and J shed 0 bases, with 14 bases lying between them. The CDR3 loop is CASSQSRRDKMNTEAFF. The CDR3 DNA reads as TGCGCCAGCAGTCAATCGAGACGGGACAAGATGAACACTGAAGCTTTCTTT.

The V and J genes are TRBV7-9 and TRBJ1-6; no clear D gene. The CDR3 has 16 amino acids. The ends were cut back, 3 bases at V and 10 bases at J, with 19 bases in the middle. In germline, CDR1 is SEHNR, CDR2 FQNEAQ (reference sequence). In DNA form, the CDR3 reads TGTGCCAGCAGCTTCAAGGCCCCGGAGTCGGGATCACCCCTCCACTTT. The encoded protein is CASSFKAPESGSPLHF.

V is TRBV19 and J is TRBJ1-5; TRBD1 aligns across 7 bases. This CDR3 region has 17 residues. Germline lookup yields CDR1 LNHDA and CDR2 SQIVND (reference sequence). Trimming removed 3 bases from V and 2 bases from J; junction bases left unmatched: 10. This chain's CDR3 is CASSMDGGRGRNQPQHF. Written as DNA, the CDR3 is TGTGCCAGTAGTATGGATGGGGGTAGGGGGCGCAATCAGCCCCAGCATTTT.

The chain is built from TRBV6-1 and TRBJ2-3; tentatively, D is TRBD2 (6 bases). The CDR3 extends over 16 amino acids. Looked up from germline, CDR1 is MNHNS and CDR2 is SASEGT. The ends were cut back, 3 bases at V and 3 bases at J, with 16 bases in the middle. The chain's CDR3 is CASSDWLSGGTDTQYF. The CDR3 coding sequence is TGTGCCAGCAGTGATTGGCTATCCGGGGGAACAGATACGCAGTATTTT.

V and J are TRBV7-9 and TRBJ2-3; TRBD2 matches at 9 bases. Germline V gives CDR1 SEHNR, CDR2 FQNEAQ (reference sequence). This CDR3 is 15 amino acids long. The junction had 3 bases not matched to a gene; V was cut back by 4 bases and J by 1 base. CDR3 in DNA: TGTGCCAGCAGCTGGACTAGCGTTGGCACAGATACGCAGTATTTT. The encoded protein is CASSWTSVGTDTQYF.

In nucleotides, the CDR3 is TGTGCCAGTAGTATCCCACAGGGAGCCCAGCCCCAGCATTTT. The encoded protein is CASSIPQGAQPQHF. The J gene is TRBJ1-5, the V gene TRBV19; possible D gene TRBD1, 6 bases. There are 14 residues in the CDR3. Per the germline V gene, CDR1 is LNHDA and CDR2 is SQIVND (reference sequence). Deletions cut 3 bases from V and 7 bases from J, with 13 bases between.

The rearrangement joins TRBV10-1 to TRBJ2-3, with 7 bases lining up with TRBD2. The CDR3 contains 14 residues. CDR1 and CDR2 from the germline V gene are WNHNN and SYGVQD (reference sequence). V dropped 7 bases and J dropped 2; count of bases not matched to a gene: 6. CDR3: CASNGGRDTDTQYF. The CDR3 bases are TGCGCCAGCAACGGCGGGAGAGACACAGATACGCAGTATTTT.

This chain joins TRBV6-5 and TRBJ1-2, with D possibly being TRBD1 (6 bases). From germline, CDR1 is MNHEY and CDR2 SVGAGI. Trimming took off 5 bases at V and 0 bases at J, with 10 bases between the two ends. The CDR3 sequence is 14 residues long. The CDR3 DNA sequence: TGTGCCAGCAGTGGGGGCAGCCCTAACTATGGCTACACCTTC. Translation gives CASSGGSPNYGYTF.

This chain joins TRBV25-1 and TRBJ1-1, with D tentatively TRBD1 (5 bases). The CDR3 loop spans 15 amino acids. The germline V gene has CDR1 MGHDK and CDR2 SYGVNS. V shed 1 base and J shed 6 bases, with 15 bases lying between them. As DNA, the CDR3 is TGTGCCAGCAGTGAATTCGGGCAGGGCGAGGCTGAAGCTTTCTTT. This translates into CASSEFGQGEAEAFF.

V usage is TRBV5-4 and J usage is TRBJ2-5; TRBD1 is a possible D gene (6 bases). The V end was cut by 0 bases, the J end by 4 bases, with 19 bases between. Germline loops: CDR1 SGHNT, CDR2 YYREEE (reference sequence). The CDR3 length is 17 residues. CDR3 loop: CASSLARSQGSSETQYF. The DNA of the CDR3 is TGTGCCAGCAGCTTGGCCCGCTCCCAGGGGAGCTCAGAGACCCAGTACTTC.